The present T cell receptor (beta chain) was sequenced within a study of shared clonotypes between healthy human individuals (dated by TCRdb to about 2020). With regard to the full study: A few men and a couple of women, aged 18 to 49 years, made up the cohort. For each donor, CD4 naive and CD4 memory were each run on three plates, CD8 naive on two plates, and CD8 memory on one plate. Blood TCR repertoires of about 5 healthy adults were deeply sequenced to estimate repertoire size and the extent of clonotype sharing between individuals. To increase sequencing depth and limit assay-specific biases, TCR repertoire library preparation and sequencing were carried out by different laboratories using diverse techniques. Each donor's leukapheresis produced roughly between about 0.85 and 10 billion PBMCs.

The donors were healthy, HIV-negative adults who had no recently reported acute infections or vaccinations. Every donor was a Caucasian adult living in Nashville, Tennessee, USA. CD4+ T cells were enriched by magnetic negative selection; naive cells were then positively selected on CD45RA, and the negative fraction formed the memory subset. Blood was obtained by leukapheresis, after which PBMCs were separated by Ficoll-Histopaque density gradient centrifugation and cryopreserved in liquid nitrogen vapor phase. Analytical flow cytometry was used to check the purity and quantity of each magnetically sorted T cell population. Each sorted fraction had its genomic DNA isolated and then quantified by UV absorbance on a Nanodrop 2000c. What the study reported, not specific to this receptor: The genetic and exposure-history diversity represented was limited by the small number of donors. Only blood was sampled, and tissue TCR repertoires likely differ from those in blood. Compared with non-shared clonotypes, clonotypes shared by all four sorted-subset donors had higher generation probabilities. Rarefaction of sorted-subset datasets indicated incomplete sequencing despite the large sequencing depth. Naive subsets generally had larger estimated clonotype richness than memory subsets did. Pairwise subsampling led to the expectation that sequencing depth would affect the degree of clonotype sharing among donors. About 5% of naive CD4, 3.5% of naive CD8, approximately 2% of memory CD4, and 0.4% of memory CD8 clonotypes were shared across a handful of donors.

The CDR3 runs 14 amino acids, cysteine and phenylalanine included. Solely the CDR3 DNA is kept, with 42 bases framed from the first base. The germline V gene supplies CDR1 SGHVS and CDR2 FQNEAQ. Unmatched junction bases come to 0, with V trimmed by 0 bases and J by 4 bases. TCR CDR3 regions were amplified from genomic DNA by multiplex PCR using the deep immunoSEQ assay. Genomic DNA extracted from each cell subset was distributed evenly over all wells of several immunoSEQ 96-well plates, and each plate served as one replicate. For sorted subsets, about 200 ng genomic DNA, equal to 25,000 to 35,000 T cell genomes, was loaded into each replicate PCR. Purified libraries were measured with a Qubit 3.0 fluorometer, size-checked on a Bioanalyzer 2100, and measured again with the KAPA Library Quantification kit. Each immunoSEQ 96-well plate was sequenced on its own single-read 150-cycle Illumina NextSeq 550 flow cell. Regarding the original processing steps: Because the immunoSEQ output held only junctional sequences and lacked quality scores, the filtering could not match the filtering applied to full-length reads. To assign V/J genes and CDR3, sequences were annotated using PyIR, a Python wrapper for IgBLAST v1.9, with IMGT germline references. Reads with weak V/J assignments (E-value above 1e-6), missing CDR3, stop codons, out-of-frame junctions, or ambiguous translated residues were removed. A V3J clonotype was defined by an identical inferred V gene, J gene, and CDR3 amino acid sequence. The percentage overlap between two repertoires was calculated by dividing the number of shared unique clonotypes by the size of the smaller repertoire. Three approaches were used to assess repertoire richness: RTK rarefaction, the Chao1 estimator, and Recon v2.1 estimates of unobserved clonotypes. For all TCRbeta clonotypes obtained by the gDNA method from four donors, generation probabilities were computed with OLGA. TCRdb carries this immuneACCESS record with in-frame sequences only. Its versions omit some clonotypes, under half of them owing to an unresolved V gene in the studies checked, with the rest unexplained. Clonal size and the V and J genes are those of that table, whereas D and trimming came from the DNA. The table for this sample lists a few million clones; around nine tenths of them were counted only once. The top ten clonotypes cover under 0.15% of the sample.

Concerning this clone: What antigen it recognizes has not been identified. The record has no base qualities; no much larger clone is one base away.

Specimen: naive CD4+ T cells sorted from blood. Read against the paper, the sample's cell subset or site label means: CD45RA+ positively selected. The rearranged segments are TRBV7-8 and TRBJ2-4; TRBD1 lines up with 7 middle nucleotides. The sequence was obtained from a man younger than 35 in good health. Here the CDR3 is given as CASSLAGQKNIQYF. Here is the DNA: TGTGCCAGCAGCTTAGCGGGACAGAAAAACATTCAGTACTTC.